This T cell receptor beta chain was captured by sequencing in a study of blood T cells in healthy people across ages. The study's findings and limits: CMV status of donors was unknown, possibly confounding expanded clonotype changes.

Alongside a J-beta primer mix, a sample-barcoded 5' primer served in a second PCR lasting about 7 to 12 cycles. Samples each returned at least 3 million CDR3-containing paired-end reads. Each CDR3 protein is one row after TCRdb ran MiXCR on the 5' RACE reads. The table includes about 780,000 distinct CDR3 sequences, around 25% detected once. Details on this clonotype: Its antigen is undetermined.

V lost 1 base to trimming and J lost 4 bases, with 14 bases between them. The CDR3 runs to 15 residues. The germline V gene has CDR1 SGHRS and CDR2 YFSETQ. This sample was shared with a second study, whose subject was T cells of mothers and their children. That work states: Donors were three healthy Caucasian mothers and their six children.

The chain recombines TRBV5-1 with TRBJ2-5; maybe TRBD2 (7 bases). The specimen sequenced was blood. The sequence was collected from a boy younger than 18 in good health. This CDR3 reads CASSLTGTTTETQYF. The CDR3 coding sequence is TGCGCCAGCAGCTTGACAGGGACTACTACAGAGACCCAGTACTTC.